This T cell receptor beta chain was sequenced for a study of cytomegalovirus exposure and HLA in healthy donors. Researchers ran the PCR with 60 Vbeta and 13 Jbeta primers. Using immunoSEQ multiplex PCR, the repertoire was profiled, and TCRdb retains in-frame clones only, with some absent. The sample consists of about 150,000 clones, roughly 88% of them appearing once. Sequenced input: PBMCs. This receptor was obtained from a man aged 45 to 65 in good health and CMV-seropositive.

The DNA for the CDR3 is TGTGCCAGCAGCTTCGATCGGGGTCAGCCCCAGCATTTT. Amino acids: CASSFDRGQPQHF. The V gene is TRBV5-8, the J gene TRBJ1-5, with no clear D. Germline V CDR1 and CDR2: SGHTS, YDEGEE. Between the trimmed V and J ends, which lost 2 bases and 6 bases, there was a span of 9 bases. The CDR3 spans 13 residues. The whole variable domain, filled in from reference TRBV5-8 and TRBJ1-5, reads EAGVTQSPTHLIKTRGQQATLRCSPISGHTSVYWYQQALGLGLQFLLWYDEGEERNRGNFPPRFSGRQFPNYSSELNVNALELEDSALYLCASSFDRGQPQHFGDGTRLSIL.